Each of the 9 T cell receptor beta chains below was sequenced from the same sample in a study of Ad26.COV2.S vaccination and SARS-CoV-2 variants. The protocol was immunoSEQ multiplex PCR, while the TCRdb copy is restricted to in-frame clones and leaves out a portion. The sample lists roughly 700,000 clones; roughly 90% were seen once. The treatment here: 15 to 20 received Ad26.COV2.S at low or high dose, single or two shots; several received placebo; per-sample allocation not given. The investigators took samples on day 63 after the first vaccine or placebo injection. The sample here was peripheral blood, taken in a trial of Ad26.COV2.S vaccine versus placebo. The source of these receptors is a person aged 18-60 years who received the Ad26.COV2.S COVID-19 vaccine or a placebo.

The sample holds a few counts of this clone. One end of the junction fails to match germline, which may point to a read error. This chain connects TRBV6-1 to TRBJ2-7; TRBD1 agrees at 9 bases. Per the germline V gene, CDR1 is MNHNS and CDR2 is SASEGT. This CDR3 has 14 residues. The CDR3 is CASSEGTGSAEQYF. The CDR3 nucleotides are TGTGCCAGCAGCGAAGGGACAGGGTCGGCCGAGCAGTACTTC.

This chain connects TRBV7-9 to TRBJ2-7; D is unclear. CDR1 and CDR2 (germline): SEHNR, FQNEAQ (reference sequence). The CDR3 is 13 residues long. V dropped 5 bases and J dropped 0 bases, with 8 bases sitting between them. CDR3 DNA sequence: TGTGCCAGCAGCCCGACGGTCTCCTACGAGCAGTACTTC. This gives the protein CASSPTVSYEQYF.

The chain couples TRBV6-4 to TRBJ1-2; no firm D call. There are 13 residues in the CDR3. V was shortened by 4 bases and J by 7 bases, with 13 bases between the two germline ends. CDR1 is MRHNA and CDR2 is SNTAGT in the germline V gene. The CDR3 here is CASSASIGGGYTF. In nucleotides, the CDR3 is TGTGCCAGCAGTGCCTCAATAGGAGGTGGCTACACCTTC.

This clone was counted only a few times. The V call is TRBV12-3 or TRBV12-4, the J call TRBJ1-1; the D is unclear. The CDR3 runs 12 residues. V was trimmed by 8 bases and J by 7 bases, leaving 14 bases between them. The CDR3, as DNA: TGTGCCAGCGCCCTGGTCTACGGTGAAGCTTTCTTT. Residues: CASALVYGEAFF.

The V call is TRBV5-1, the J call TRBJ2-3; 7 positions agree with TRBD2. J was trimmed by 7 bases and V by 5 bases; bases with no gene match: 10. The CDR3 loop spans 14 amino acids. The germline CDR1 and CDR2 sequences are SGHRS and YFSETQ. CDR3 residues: CASSVLAVENTQYF. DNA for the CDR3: TGCGCCAGCAGTGTTCTAGCGGTCGAGAATACGCAGTATTTT.

The CDR3 loop is CASRPGTSVNEQFF. In nucleotides, the CDR3 is TGTGCCAGCAGACCGGGGACTAGCGTGAATGAGCAGTTCTTC. The chain recombines TRBV27 with TRBJ2-1, with 10 bases aligning to TRBD2. The CDR3 extends over 14 amino acids. Germline-derived CDR1 and CDR2 are MNHEY and SMNVEV (reference sequence). V was pared by 6 bases and J by 7 bases, with 6 bases of the junction left unmatched.

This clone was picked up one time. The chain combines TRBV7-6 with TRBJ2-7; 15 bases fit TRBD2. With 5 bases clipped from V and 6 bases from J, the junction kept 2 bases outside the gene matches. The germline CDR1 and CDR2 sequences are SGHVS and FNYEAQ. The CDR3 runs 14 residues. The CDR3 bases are TGTGCCAGCAGCCGGACTAGCGGGGGGGCCGAGCAGTACTTC. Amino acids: CASSRTSGGAEQYF.

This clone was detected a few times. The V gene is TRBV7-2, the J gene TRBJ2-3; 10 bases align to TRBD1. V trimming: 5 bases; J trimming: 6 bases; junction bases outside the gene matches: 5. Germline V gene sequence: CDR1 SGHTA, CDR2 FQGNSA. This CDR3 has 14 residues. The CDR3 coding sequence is TGTGCCAGCAGCCCGGGACAGGGGAGCGATACGCAGTATTTT. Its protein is CASSPGQGSDTQYF.

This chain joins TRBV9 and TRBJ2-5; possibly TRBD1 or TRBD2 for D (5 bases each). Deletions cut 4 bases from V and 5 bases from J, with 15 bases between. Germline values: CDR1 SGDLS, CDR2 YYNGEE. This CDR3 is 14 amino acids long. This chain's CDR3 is CASSLGTLAETQYF. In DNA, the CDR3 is TGTGCCAGCAGCCTGGGGACCCTGGCGGAGACCCAGTACTTC.